The 5 T cell receptor beta chains below all came from one sample that was sequenced in a study of blood T cell repertoires in COVID-19. Some clones are missing from TCRdb's copy, which holds only in-frame ones; the method was immunoSEQ multiplex PCR. The data show tens of thousands of clones, approximately 80% seen once. The sequenced sample was peripheral blood. Every receptor here comes from a man aged 70-80 years with acute or convalescent COVID-19.

V and J are TRBV9 and TRBJ2-5; 9 bases agree with TRBD2. Trimming at V came to 4 bases and at J to 2 bases, leaving 3 bases not matched to a gene. From germline, CDR1 is SGDLS and CDR2 YYNGEE. The CDR3 contains 14 residues. In nucleotides, the CDR3 is TGTGCCAGCAGCTCGGGACTAGCTCAAGAGACCCAGTACTTC. It encodes CASSSGLAQETQYF.

The chain is built from TRBV15 and TRBJ1-5; a possible D gene is TRBD1 (5 bases). The V gene lost 1 base and the J gene lost 2 bases, with 12 bases spanning the gap. The CDR3 totals 16 residues. Looked up from germline, CDR1 is LNHNV and CDR2 is YYDKDF (reference sequence). In DNA form, the CDR3 reads TGTGCCACCAGCAGAGGTGGGGGGAGAGGCAATCAGCCCCAGCATTTT. Encoded protein: CATSRGGGRGNQPQHF.

The genes are TRBV3-1 (or the pseudogene TRBV3-2) and TRBJ2-2; D remains ambiguous. Germline CDR1 reads LGHDT; CDR2 reads YNNKEL (reference sequence). V gave up 0 bases and J gave up 4 bases, with 9 bases separating them. The CDR3 is 15 residues long. This CDR3 is CASSQDPTVTGELFF. As DNA, the CDR3 is TGTGCCAGCAGCCAAGATCCTACAGTCACCGGGGAGCTGTTTTTT.

In its sample, this clone was seen once. CDR3 amino acids: CASSPYGGGLNTQYF. The CDR3 coding sequence is TGTGCCAGCTCACCATACGGCGGGGGACTGAATACGCAGTATTTT. This rearrangement joins TRBV18 to TRBJ2-3, with 7 bases lining up with TRBD2. V gave up 2 bases and J gave up 7 bases; unmatched junction bases: 9. There are 15 residues in the CDR3. Germline CDR1 and CDR2: KGHSH and LQKENI.

The chain links TRBV4-1 to TRBJ1-1; D is uncertain. The V and J ends lost 0 bases and 4 bases respectively, with 9 bases between them. The CDR3 length is 14 residues. Germline assignment: CDR1 MGHRA and CDR2 YSYEKL. The CDR3 reads CASSQDLSGTEAFF. The CDR3 nucleotides read TGCGCCAGCAGCCAAGATCTTAGTGGCACTGAAGCTTTCTTT.